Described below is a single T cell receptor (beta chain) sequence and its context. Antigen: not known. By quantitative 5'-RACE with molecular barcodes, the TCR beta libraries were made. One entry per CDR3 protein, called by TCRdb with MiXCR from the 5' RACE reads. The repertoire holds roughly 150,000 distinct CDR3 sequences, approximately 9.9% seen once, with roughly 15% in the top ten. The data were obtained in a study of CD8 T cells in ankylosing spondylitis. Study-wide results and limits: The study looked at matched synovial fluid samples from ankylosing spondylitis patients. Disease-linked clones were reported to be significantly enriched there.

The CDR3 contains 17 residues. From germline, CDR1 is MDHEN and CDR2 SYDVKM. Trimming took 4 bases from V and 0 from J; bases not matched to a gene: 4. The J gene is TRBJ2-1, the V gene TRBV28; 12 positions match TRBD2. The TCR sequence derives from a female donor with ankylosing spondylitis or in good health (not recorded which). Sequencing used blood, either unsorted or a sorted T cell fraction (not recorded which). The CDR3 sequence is CASSSPTSGSSYNEQFF. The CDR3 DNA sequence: TGTGCCAGCAGTTCGCCGACTAGCGGGAGCTCCTACAATGAGCAGTTCTTC.